The following is a T cell receptor beta chain sequence with its context. The data belong to a study of T-cell memory formation after mild COVID-19. TCRdb used MiXCR to reprocess the 5' RACE reads, holding one entry per CDR3 protein. In the table there are hundreds of thousands of distinct CDR3 sequences, under 30% of which are singletons. The CDR3 has 18 amino acids. The ends were cut back, 5 bases at V and 1 base at J, with 21 bases in the middle. Germline assignment: CDR1 MNHNY and CDR2 SVGAGI (reference sequence). The material sequenced was PBMCs or a T cell subset sorted from them (not recorded which). This TCR came from an adult woman who had mild COVID-19 (a few samples of this study predate the infection). Cell type and time point are not known. V usage is TRBV6-6 and J usage is TRBJ2-1; maybe TRBD2 (5 bases). CDR3 protein: CASSPVGALSPSYNEQFF. As DNA, the CDR3 is TGTGCCAGCAGTCCGGTGGGAGCCCTATCCCCTTCCTACAATGAGCAGTTCTTC.